This is a list of T cell receptor beta chains from one sample in a study of T cell repertoires in cytomegalovirus infection. TCRdb passed the reads through MiXCR, listing each CDR3 protein once. Seen here are 400,000 or so distinct CDR3 sequences, approximately 31% observed once, and the top ten hold roughly an eighth. The sample taken for sequencing was PBMCs. The receptors come from a human donor in good health (CMV status not recorded). Some clones in this sample may be carry-over from other donors' samples. Each CDR3 is given with its conserved first and last residue.

J | V | CDR3
TRBJ2-7 | TRBV19 | CASSNLYEQYF
TRBJ1-1 | TRBV19 | CASTAGVSTEAFF
TRBJ2-7 | TRBV30 | CAWSVRQGPYEQYF
TRBJ1-2 | TRBV7-9 | CASSSPTAGNYGYTF
TRBJ2-7 | TRBV11-2 | CASSLAPGGSYEQYF
TRBJ2-1 | TRBV2 | CASSSGTENNEQFF
TRBJ1-1 | TRBV12-3/TRBV12-4 | CASTPPRGGSPEAFF
TRBJ2-3 | TRBV29-1 | CTWGAHTDTQYF
TRBJ1-2 | TRBV6-6 | CASRPGSGYGYTF
TRBJ1-6 | TRBV20-1 | CSARDHMGGDNSPLHF
TRBJ2-3 | TRBV6-1 | CASSKLRGGVTDTQYF
TRBJ1-1 | TRBV29-1 | CSVVWRTRPEAFF
TRBJ2-1 | TRBV19 | CASSIDRWRVEQFF
TRBJ1-6 | TRBV19 | CASSSRDTFNSPLHF